This entry is about one TCR beta chain. The specificity of this receptor is unknown. It has no much larger one-base neighbor in the sample; base qualities were not kept. Libraries were prepared through the immunoSEQ multiplex PCR assay. RNA was extracted from all samples and reverse transcribed into cDNA as template for TCR sequencing. First-strand cDNA was synthesized with SuperScript III using a 2:1 mix of oligo-dT and random hexamers. A synthetic immune receptor repertoire was used to assess amplification bias, and residual bias was removed computationally. The study's own analysis went as follows. Raw reads were preprocessed to remove errors, and CDR3 was defined according to IMGT conventions as the region from the conserved cysteine to phenylalanine. Clonality was computed by normalizing Shannon entropy by log2 of the number of productive unique TCRs and subtracting the result from 1. Whether each scalp clone was CD4 or CD8 was inferred by checking scalp TCRbeta sequences against the CD4 and CD8 repertoires from sorted blood. The immuneACCESS repertoire file appears here via TCRdb, limited to in-frame rearrangements. These files lack a portion of the clones; in checked studies, under half of the deficit traces to unresolved V genes, and the cause of the others is not known. That table furnishes V, J and clone size, whereas the DNA furnished D and trimming. The sample yields tens of thousands of clones; approximately 60% were counted once. The ten most abundant clones make up approximately 15% of the sample.

Read against the paper, the sample's time point label means: baseline before oral tofacitinib. Lesional scalp punch biopsies and peripheral blood were collected from alopecia areata patients. PBMCs were isolated by density centrifugation and stained for CD3, CD4 and CD8, after which CD4+ and CD8+ T cells were sorted on a FACSAria. This sample was taken from a study of CD8+ T cells in alopecia areata (dated by TCRdb to the late 2010s). Study-level background: Treated patients were enrolled in an open-label pilot trial of oral tofacitinib, 5 to 10 mg twice daily, for moderate-to-severe alopecia areata. Scalp clonality was compared across normal scalp (n=4), patchy alopecia areata scalp (n=8), and alopecia totalis/universalis scalp (n=8). Biopsies were taken from tofacitinib-treated patients at baseline and again at 4 and 24 weeks into treatment, and several of those patients also had a later scalp biopsy. In both human patients and the C3H/HeJ mouse model, the study applied high-throughput TCRbeta sequencing to look at T cell clonal expansion in alopecia areata. TCRbeta CDR3 regions were amplified by immunoSEQ multiplex PCR using 35 Vbeta forward and 13 Jbeta reverse primers. RNA was obtained with the PAXgene miRNA kit for fixed scalp, the miRNeasy kit for PBMCs, and the RNeasy kit for mouse skin. Patients received tofacitinib for 6 to 18 months and were then followed off drug for 6 months to check for delayed response and recurrence. Scalp tissue and sorted CD4+ and CD8+ peripheral blood T cells from patchy and totalis/universalis alopecia areata patients and from healthy controls were covered by human TCRbeta sequencing. Findings and caveats that apply to the study as a whole: Shared TCR sequences between patients were less evident than in mice, which may be partly attributable to HLA diversity in the patient population. Lesional scalp, especially in alopecia totalis/universalis, showed higher clonality and more expanded CD8+ clones than normal scalp, suggesting antigenic drive. Resident alphabeta T cells in normal human skin are also sequenced, complicating scalp TCR repertoire analysis, unlike mouse skin dominated by gammadelta T cells.

V is cut by 5 bases and J by 7 bases, and the space between the germline ends is 12 bases. According to the germline V gene, CDR1 reads SGHTA and CDR2 reads FQGTGA. CDR3 length: 14 amino acids, cysteine to phenylalanine. Solely the CDR3 DNA is kept, with 42 bases framed from the first base. The sequenced sample was CD8+ T cells sorted from blood, obtained at week 0. The V gene is TRBV7-3 and the J gene is TRBJ1-6, with no confident D gene call. The TCR was taken from a human donor with alopecia areata. The CDR3 corresponds to CASSLVATNSPLHF. The DNA reads TGTGCCAGCAGCCTTGTTGCGACGAATTCACCCCTCCACTTT.